The T cell receptor beta chain under discussion was sequenced for a study of OX40 agonist ivuxolimab in advanced cancers. In terms of the full investigation: Ivuxolimab was a fully human IgG2 agonistic monoclonal antibody targeting the costimulatory receptor OX40 (CD134). Intravenous ivuxolimab was administered to patients every 2 weeks at six dose levels: 0.01, 0.1, 0.3, 1.5, 3 and 10 mg/kg. Of the roughly 51 patients in dose escalation, about 20 had hepatocellular carcinoma, some 15 had melanoma, 9 had renal cell carcinoma and 9 had head and neck cancer. In the dose-escalation cohort, 70% to 85% of patients were male, and the mean age was roughly 60 years, with a range of 23 to 79. Prior anti-PD-1, anti-PD-L1 or anti-CTLA-4 therapy was permitted, and 40% to 50% of dose-escalation patients had received checkpoint inhibitors. Partial responses were achieved by three dose-escalation patients, of whom one had hepatocellular carcinoma and two had cutaneous melanoma. Peripheral TCRbeta sequencing was intended to test whether TCR sequence diversity was altered and clonal T-cell expansion was caused by ivuxolimab. The paper covers the monotherapy dose-escalation part of the phase I ivuxolimab trial, which included N of about 51 patients.

Genomic DNA was extracted from sorted cells for sequencing of the TCRbeta CDR3 region. The immunoSEQ Assay was used for sequencing of TCRbeta CDR3 regions. The immuneACCESS repertoire file appears here via TCRdb, limited to in-frame rearrangements. These files lack a portion of the clones; in checked studies, under half of the deficit traces to unresolved V genes, and the cause of the others is not known. This sample gives fewer than 65,000 clones in total; roughly 92% of them show up just once. The ten biggest clones cover around a sixth of the sample. The trial excluded patients who had a history of autoimmune disease or were on systemic immunosuppression. Peripheral blood for TCR sequencing was collected from all dose cohorts at baseline, on cycle 4 day 1, and on cycle 7 day 1. The samples were taken from a phase I, first-in-human, multicenter, open-label dose-escalation trial of ivuxolimab. Adults with locally advanced or metastatic melanoma, renal cell, hepatocellular, or head and neck squamous cell carcinoma were enrolled in the trial. Before TCR sequencing, CD4+ T cells and CD8+ T cells were sorted from peripheral blood as separate populations.

Overall study outcomes, separate from this receptor: In partial responders in the 0.1-3.0 mg/kg groups, normalized peripheral clonal expansion was found to be among the lowest, especially among CD8+ T cells. Low levels of normalized T-cell clonal expansion were also seen in some patients who did not respond. At doses from 0.1 to 3.0 mg/kg, clonal expansion was seen in both CD4+ and CD8+ blood T cells between baseline and week 6. The antigen specificity of the clonally expanded peripheral T cells was not determined. After ivuxolimab, expanded clones were on average more numerous among CD8+ T cells than among CD4+ T cells.

CDR1 SGDLS and CDR2 YYNGEE are derived from the germline V gene. Trimming at the junction amounts to 3 bases on V and 4 bases on J, and the germline ends lie 16 bases apart. The CDR3 measures 15 amino acids from cysteine to phenylalanine. Solely the CDR3 DNA is kept, with 45 bases framed from the first base. To note about this clone: Its antigen has not been determined. The sample holds no much larger clone one base away, and base qualities are not on file.

This chain joins TRBV9 to TRBJ1-2, with a tentative D gene TRBD1 over 5 matching bases. The sequence was obtained from an adult with an advanced solid tumor such as melanoma, head and neck, liver or kidney cancer. The sequencing used CD4+ or CD8+ T cells sorted from blood, collected in a trial of the OX40 agonist ivuxolimab. The nucleotide sequence reads as follows: TGTGCCAGCAGCGACGGACAAGCCTACTCCTATGGCTACACCTTC. It translates as CASSDGQAYSYGYTF.